This is a list of T cell receptor beta chains from one sample in a study of T cell repertoires in cytomegalovirus infection. From the reads, TCRdb called clonotypes with MiXCR, one entry per CDR3 protein. The table has roughly 640,000 distinct CDR3 sequences, approximately 24% seen once. The specimen sequenced was CD8+ T cells from PBMCs. These TCRs come from a human donor in good health (CMV status not recorded). Some clones in this sample may be carry-over from other donors' samples. The CDR3 runs from the conserved cysteine through the conserved F or W. A D gene is named only where the DNA matches it firmly. Where a row states a size, it is once, few, many or the class of an expanded clone; other rows omit it.

D: NA
J: TRBJ2-5
size: NA
V: TRBV28
length: 14
CDR3: CASSFFVGRETQYF
DNA: TGTGCCAGCAGTTTCTTCGTGGGGCGGGAGACCCAGTACTTC

D: NA
J: TRBJ2-2
size: many
V: TRBV6-2/TRBV6-3
length: 16
CDR3: CASSVMQEGGTGELFF
DNA: TGTGCCAGCAGTGTCATGCAAGAGGGTGGCACCGGGGAGCTGTTTTTT

D: NA
J: TRBJ2-5
size: many
V: TRBV27
length: 19
CDR3: CASSLSRPPATGFLETQYF
DNA: TGTGCCAGCAGTTTATCGAGACCCCCCGCTACAGGGTTTCTTGAGACCCAGTACTTC

D: NA
J: TRBJ1-5
size: NA
V: TRBV10-3
length: 16
CDR3: CTISGGGRSSNQPQHF
DNA: TGTACCATCTCGGGGGGAGGCAGATCTAGCAATCAGCCCCAGCATTTT

D: NA
J: TRBJ1-6
size: few
V: TRBV2
length: 15
CDR3: CASRGVGRTNSPLHF
DNA: TGTGCCAGCAGGGGGGTGGGCAGGACCAATTCACCCCTCCACTTT

D: TRBD2
J: TRBJ2-1
size: few
V: TRBV20-1
length: 15
CDR3: CSVPWRGGNYNEQFF
DNA: TGCAGTGTCCCCTGGCGGGGGGGCAACTACAATGAGCAGTTCTTC

D: TRBD1
J: TRBJ2-3
size: NA
V: TRBV29-1
length: 14
CDR3: CSVDQGVYTDTQYF
DNA: TGCAGCGTTGACCAGGGGGTTTACACAGATACGCAGTATTTT

D: NA
J: TRBJ2-2
size: few
V: TRBV29-1
length: 14
CDR3: CSVEDRSGTGELFF
DNA: TGCAGCGTTGAAGATCGATCAGGAACCGGGGAGCTGTTTTTT

D: NA
J: TRBJ1-2
size: NA
V: TRBV20-1
length: 13
CDR3: CSARTGRSSGYTF
DNA: TGCAGTGCGCGAACGGGACGGTCTAGCGGCTACACCTTC

D: TRBD2
J: TRBJ2-3
size: few
V: TRBV6-6
length: 16
CDR3: CASSYWLGGGTDTQYF
DNA: TGTGCCAGCAGTTACTGGCTGGGAGGGGGCACAGATACGCAGTATTTT

D: NA
J: TRBJ1-1
size: NA
V: TRBV19
length: 14
CDR3: CASSPRVGDTEAFF
DNA: TGTGCCAGTAGTCCAAGGGTCGGGGACACTGAAGCTTTCTTT

D: NA
J: TRBJ2-7
size: NA
V: TRBV27
length: 13
CDR3: CASSLRDTYEQYF
DNA: TGTGCCAGCAGTTTAAGAGATACCTACGAGCAGTACTTC

D: NA
J: TRBJ2-7
size: NA
V: TRBV14
length: 17
CDR3: CASSQGGIGYRSYEQYF
DNA: TGTGCCAGCAGCCAAGGGGGAATAGGGTATCGCTCCTACGAGCAGTACTTC

D: NA
J: TRBJ1-5
size: many
V: TRBV6-5
length: 15
CDR3: CASSYGPGTNQPQHF
DNA: TGTGCCAGCAGTTACGGGCCAGGGACGAACCAGCCCCAGCATTTT

D: NA
J: TRBJ2-7
size: NA
V: TRBV7-6
length: 15
CDR3: CASSVEDGVTYEQYF
DNA: TGTGCCAGCAGCGTCGAGGACGGTGTGACCTACGAGCAGTACTTC

D: NA
J: TRBJ2-7
size: NA
V: TRBV20-1
length: 16
CDR3: CSARDPEGKELYEQYF
DNA: TGCAGTGCTAGAGATCCGGAGGGTAAGGAGCTCTACGAGCAGTACTTC

D: NA
J: TRBJ2-7
size: NA
V: TRBV7-4
length: 11
CDR3: CASGGTGEQYF
DNA: TGTGCCAGCGGTGGCACAGGAGAGCAGTACTTC

D: NA
J: TRBJ1-2
size: many
V: TRBV7-2
length: 16
CDR3: CASSLVSGAANYGYTF
DNA: TGTGCCAGCAGCTTAGTCTCAGGGGCGGCAAACTATGGCTACACCTTC

D: NA
J: TRBJ2-1
size: NA
V: TRBV14
length: 14
CDR3: CASSLRTEYNEQFF
DNA: TGTGCCAGCAGCTTGCGGACGGAATACAATGAGCAGTTCTTC

D: NA
J: TRBJ1-1
size: few
V: TRBV29-1
length: 13
CDR3: CSVRGGGNTEAFF
DNA: TGCAGCGTTAGAGGTGGGGGGAACACTGAAGCTTTCTTT

D: TRBD1
J: TRBJ1-1
size: few
V: TRBV28
length: 14
CDR3: CANSLQGEFTEAFF
DNA: TGTGCCAACAGTCTCCAGGGGGAATTCACTGAAGCTTTCTTT

D: NA
J: TRBJ2-1
size: NA
V: TRBV27
length: 15
CDR3: CASSLSGRSYNEQFF
DNA: TGTGCCAGCAGTTTATCGGGTCGGTCCTACAATGAGCAGTTCTTC

D: NA
J: TRBJ2-5
size: few
V: TRBV7-9
length: 14
CDR3: CASSPVKTRSTQYF
DNA: TGTGCCAGCAGCCCCGTTAAGACCCGCTCGACCCAGTACTTC

D: TRBD2
J: TRBJ2-7
size: many
V: TRBV7-2
length: 14
CDR3: CASSPLGGAYEQYF
DNA: TGTGCCAGCAGCCCCTTGGGGGGGGCCTACGAGCAGTACTTC

D: TRBD1
J: TRBJ2-1
size: many
V: TRBV7-2
length: 17
CDR3: CASSGRQGGSDWNEQFF
DNA: TGTGCCAGCAGCGGTCGACAGGGGGGATCTGACTGGAATGAGCAGTTCTTC

D: TRBD1
J: TRBJ1-1
size: few
V: TRBV27
length: 16
CDR3: CASSLATGTGGPEAFF
DNA: TGTGCCAGCAGTTTAGCAACCGGGACAGGGGGACCTGAAGCTTTCTTT

D: NA
J: TRBJ2-7
size: few
V: TRBV14
length: 14
CDR3: CASSQTHSSYEQYF
DNA: TGTGCCAGCAGCCAAACCCACTCCTCCTACGAGCAGTACTTC

D: TRBD2
J: TRBJ2-7
size: NA
V: TRBV29-1
length: 15
CDR3: CSVEGGTSVTYEQYF
DNA: TGCAGCGTTGAAGGGGGGACTAGCGTCACCTACGAGCAGTACTTC

D: NA
J: TRBJ2-3
size: NA
V: TRBV6-2/TRBV6-3
length: 15
CDR3: CASSYGQESTDTQYF
DNA: TGTGCCAGCAGTTACGGGCAGGAAAGCACAGATACGCAGTATTTT

D: TRBD1
J: TRBJ1-5
size: NA
V: TRBV20-1
length: 17
CDR3: CSARDSRGIYSNQPQHF
DNA: TGCAGTGCTAGAGATAGCAGGGGGATCTATAGCAATCAGCCCCAGCATTTT

D: TRBD1
J: TRBJ2-1
size: NA
V: TRBV29-1
length: 12
CDR3: CSLRTGGREQFF
DNA: TGCAGCCTTAGGACAGGGGGACGGGAGCAGTTCTTC

D: TRBD1
J: TRBJ2-3
size: NA
V: TRBV20-1
length: 16
CDR3: CSARSLLRQGADTQYF
DNA: TGCAGTGCTAGATCCCTACTTCGACAGGGAGCAGATACGCAGTATTTT

D: NA
J: TRBJ1-1
size: many
V: TRBV7-8
length: 11
CDR3: CASSLDYEAFF
DNA: TGTGCCAGCAGCTTAGATTATGAAGCTTTCTTT

D: TRBD1
J: TRBJ1-2
size: few
V: TRBV11-2
length: 15
CDR3: CASSDTFGTGFGYTF
DNA: TGTGCCAGCAGCGATACTTTCGGGACAGGGTTTGGCTACACCTTC

D: NA
J: TRBJ1-2
size: NA
V: TRBV12-3/TRBV12-4
length: 12
CDR3: CASSPGPRGYTF
DNA: TGTGCCAGCAGTCCCGGGCCGCGTGGCTACACCTTC

D: NA
J: TRBJ1-1
size: many
V: TRBV10-3
length: 13
CDR3: CAISETGSTEAFF
DNA: TGTGCCATCAGTGAGACAGGGTCCACTGAAGCTTTCTTT

D: NA
J: TRBJ1-5
size: once
V: TRBV7-2
length: 14
CDR3: CASSLERYSQPQHF
DNA: TGTGCCAGCAGCTTAGAACGATATTCTCAGCCCCAGCATTTT

D: NA
J: TRBJ2-5
size: many
V: TRBV15
length: 20
CDR3: CATSTRNSRDPSTAEETQYF
DNA: TGTGCCACCAGCACCCGGAACTCTCGAGATCCGTCGACAGCTGAAGAGACCCAGTACTTC

D: TRBD2
J: TRBJ2-1
size: many
V: TRBV7-8
length: 15
CDR3: CASSPWDSGQNEQFF
DNA: TGTGCCAGCAGCCCCTGGGATAGCGGGCAAAATGAGCAGTTCTTC

D: NA
J: TRBJ2-5
size: few
V: TRBV7-2
length: 14
CDR3: CASSLDGWGETQYF
DNA: TGTGCCAGCAGCTTAGACGGTTGGGGGGAGACCCAGTACTTC

D: TRBD1
J: TRBJ1-1
size: NA
V: TRBV6-2/TRBV6-3
length: 14
CDR3: CASRIGTVNTEAFF
DNA: TGTGCCAGCAGGATAGGGACAGTGAACACTGAAGCTTTCTTT

D: TRBD1
J: TRBJ1-5
size: many
V: TRBV28
length: 17
CDR3: CASRHRGQGGGNQPQHF
DNA: TGTGCCAGCAGGCACCGAGGACAGGGAGGAGGCAATCAGCCCCAGCATTTT